These T cell receptor beta chains were read from a single sample in a study of T cells in localized non-small cell lung cancer. Profiling relied on immunoSEQ multiplex PCR, and the TCRdb table lists in-frame clones only, not all of them. The sample records some 66,000 clones, about 83% being singletons. The sample consisted of peripheral blood, taken before any cancer treatment. All receptors derive from an older female donor with stage I lung adenocarcinoma. The CDR3 runs from the conserved cysteine through the conserved F or W. The D gene is left open where the match is weak. Only some rows state a clone size, as once, few, many or a class for expanded clones.

- | TRBJ2-7 | TRBV4-2 | - | CASSQGGGRSPYEQYF | TGTGCCAGCAGCCAAGGAGGGGGGAGGAGTCCCTACGAGCAGTACTTC
TRBD1 | TRBJ1-2 | TRBV10-3 | - | CASGGVAGGFYGYTF | TGTGCCTCAGGAGGGGTGGCAGGGGGCTTCTATGGCTACACCTTC
TRBD1 | TRBJ1-6 | TRBV27 | - | CASSYRDRGYSPLHF | TGTGCCAGCAGCTACCGGGACAGGGGGTACTCACCCCTCCACTTT
- | TRBJ1-1 | TRBV5-6 | - | CASTLLGTSNTEAFF | TGTGCCAGCACCCTACTAGGGACGTCCAACACTGAAGCTTTCTTT
TRBD2 | TRBJ2-7 | TRBV5-4 | - | CASSPGTSGGVYEQYF | TGTGCCAGCAGCCCCGGGACTAGCGGGGGGGTCTACGAGCAGTACTTC
- | TRBJ1-6 | TRBV6-5 | - | CASSYGQGNSPLHF | TGTGCCAGCAGTTACGGGCAGGGTAATTCACCCCTCCACTTT
TRBD1 | TRBJ1-1 | TRBV11-2 | - | CASSLALGQGSSEAFF | TGTGCCAGCAGCTTAGCCCTGGGACAGGGGAGTTCTGAAGCTTTCTTT
- | TRBJ2-7 | TRBV6-5 | - | CASSQKGGPYEQYF | TGTGCCAGCAGCCAAAAAGGAGGTCCCTACGAGCAGTACTTC
TRBD1 | TRBJ1-5 | TRBV5-1 | few | CASSLGQGDQPQHF | TGCGCCAGCAGCTTGGGACAGGGAGATCAGCCCCAGCATTTT
TRBD1 | TRBJ1-5 | TRBV2 | - | CASSPGQGNQPQHF | TGTGCCAGCAGTCCGGGACAGGGAAATCAGCCCCAGCATTTT
- | TRBJ2-5 | TRBV27 | - | CASSSLGLEETQYF | TGTGCCAGCAGTTCGTTAGGACTGGAAGAGACCCAGTACTTC
- | TRBJ1-2 | TRBV19 | few | CASRIGVGGNYGYTF | TGTGCCAGTAGAATCGGTGTGGGAGGTAACTATGGCTACACCTTC
TRBD2 | TRBJ2-3 | TRBV13 | - | CASSRGLAGGRYTDTQYF | TGTGCCAGCAGCCGGGGACTAGCGGGAGGGAGATACACAGATACGCAGTATTTT
- | TRBJ2-5 | TRBV11-2 | - | CASSLAGERETQYF | TGTGCCAGCAGCTTAGCGGGAGAGAGAGAGACCCAGTACTTC
TRBD2 | TRBJ2-2 | TRBV2 | few | CASKREGNTGELFF | TGTGCCAGCAAGCGGGAGGGGAACACCGGGGAGCTGTTTTTT
- | TRBJ1-4 | TRBV5-1 | - | CASSLVPASTNEKLFF | TGCGCCAGCAGCTTGGTGCCGGCATCAACTAATGAAAAACTGTTTTTT
- | TRBJ1-2 | TRBV6-5 | - | CASGGEALGYTF | TGTGCCAGCGGCGGGGAGGCACTCGGCTACACCTTC
- | TRBJ1-2 | TRBV5-8 | - | CASSRGSGYGYTF | TGTGCCAGCAGCAGGGGATCTGGGTATGGCTACACCTTC
- | TRBJ1-1 | TRBV19 | - | CASSPHRVAYTEAFF | TGTGCCAGTAGTCCCCACAGGGTGGCGTACACTGAAGCTTTCTTT
- | TRBJ1-3 | TRBV9 | - | CASSVLPGAGNTIYF | TGTGCCAGCAGCGTATTACCCGGGGCTGGAAACACCATATATTTT
- | TRBJ1-4 | TRBV5-6 | - | CASSFGRGYEKLFF | TGTGCCAGCAGCTTTGGTAGGGGATATGAAAAACTGTTTTTT
TRBD1 | TRBJ1-6 | TRBV9 | - | CASSGGTGSNSPLHF | TGTGCCAGCAGCGGTGGGACAGGGTCGAATTCACCCCTCCACTTT
- | TRBJ2-5 | TRBV18 | - | CASSPPGLQETQYF | TGTGCCAGCTCACCTCCTGGGTTACAAGAGACCCAGTACTTC
TRBD2 | TRBJ2-3 | TRBV4-1 | - | CASSQRAGGPTDTQYF | TGCGCCAGCAGCCAGAGAGCGGGAGGGCCTACAGATACGCAGTATTTT
- | TRBJ1-2 | TRBV9 | - | CASSATANYGYTF | TGTGCCAGCAGCGCGACAGCTAACTATGGCTACACCTTC
TRBD1 | TRBJ1-5 | TRBV2 | - | CASSEEAGGLGNQPQHF | TGTGCCAGCAGTGAAGAGGCAGGGGGGCTCGGCAATCAGCCCCAGCATTTT
- | TRBJ1-3 | TRBV5-6 | - | CASSLLPARRDTIYF | TGTGCCAGCAGCTTGTTACCGGCCCGAAGGGACACCATATATTTT
- | TRBJ1-1 | TRBV5-1 | - | CASSLEGPNTEAFF | TGCGCCAGCAGCTTGGAGGGGCCGAACACTGAAGCTTTCTTT
- | TRBJ1-2 | TRBV28 | - | CASSFPGPYGYTF | TGTGCCAGCAGTTTTCCAGGGCCCTATGGCTACACCTTC
TRBD1 | TRBJ2-7 | TRBV2 | - | CASVHRGARYEQYF | TGTGCCAGCGTTCACAGGGGGGCTCGGTACGAGCAGTACTTC
TRBD1 | TRBJ2-3 | TRBV9 | - | CASSAGTGQGTDTQYF | TGTGCCAGCAGCGCCGGAACGGGACAGGGGACAGATACGCAGTATTTT
TRBD2 | TRBJ2-1 | TRBV18 | - | CASSPGLAGVNEQFF | TGTGCCAGCTCACCAGGACTAGCGGGAGTCAATGAGCAGTTCTTC
- | TRBJ1-5 | TRBV5-1 | - | CASSSTSGENQPQHF | TGCGCCAGCAGCTCGACTTCAGGGGAAAATCAGCCCCAGCATTTT
- | TRBJ2-5 | TRBV10-3 | once | CATYDPPETQYF | TGTGCCACCTATGACCCCCCCGAGACCCAGTACTTC
- | TRBJ2-1 | TRBV11-2 | - | CASSSRLVAYNEQFF | TGTGCCAGCAGCTCCCGACTCGTCGCCTACAATGAGCAGTTCTTC
- | TRBJ2-1 | TRBV5-4 | - | CASSLERGTYNEQFF | TGTGCCAGCAGCTTGGAACGGGGAACCTACAATGAGCAGTTCTTC